The 31 T cell receptor beta chains below were found in one sample sequenced in a study of cytomegalovirus exposure and HLA in healthy donors. The protocol was immunoSEQ multiplex PCR, while the TCRdb copy is restricted to in-frame clones and leaves out a portion. The table includes 250,000 to 350,000 clones, 86% detected once. The sequencing sample was made of PBMCs. The receptors shown here come from a woman under 30 in good health and CMV-seronegative.

V is TRBV7-8 and J is TRBJ2-5, with 10 nucleotides matching TRBD2. The CDR3 totals 18 residues. Looked up from germline, CDR1 is SGHVS and CDR2 is FQNEAQ. V lost 3 bases and J lost 1; bases outside the gene matches: 11. The chain's CDR3 is CASSFPRSGRAVQETQYF. The CDR3 DNA reads as TGTGCCAGCAGCTTCCCGAGGAGCGGGAGGGCCGTCCAAGAGACCCAGTACTTC.

V and J are TRBV5-1 and TRBJ2-4; 7 bases align to TRBD1. CDR1 SGHRS and CDR2 YFSETQ come from the germline V gene. V shed 3 bases and J 1 base; nucleotides not matched to a gene: 22. The CDR3 has 21 residues. Here the CDR3 DNA reads TGCGCCAGCAGCTCTTCGGGACAGTCACAGGGTCCCGAGAGGGCCAAAAACATTCAGTACTTC. It codes for CASSSSGQSQGPERAKNIQYF.

The chain couples TRBV11-2 to TRBJ2-5; D not resolved. V lost 1 base and J 11 bases, leaving 14 bases between the germline ends. The germline V gene has CDR1 SGHAT and CDR2 FQNNGV. The CDR3 is 13 amino acids. The CDR3: CASSLGAELEQYF. CDR3 nucleotides: TGTGCCAGCAGCTTAGGGGCCGAATTAGAACAGTACTTC.

This clone was found once. The V and J genes are TRBV4-3 and TRBJ1-1; tentative D call: TRBD1 (6 bases). The CDR3 contains 18 residues. Trimming took 0 bases from V and 4 from J, leaving 21 bases between them. Germline CDR1 and CDR2: LGHNA and YSLEER. The CDR3 coding sequence is TGCGCCAGCAGCCAAGACTCTATTCCCAGGGGCGGGGGCACTGAAGCTTTCTTT. The encoded protein is CASSQDSIPRGGGTEAFF.

The chain uses TRBV19 and TRBJ2-7; 7 bases are shared with TRBD2. With V trimmed by 6 bases and J by 0 bases, 8 bases remained unmatched. CDR3 length equals 15 residues. The germline CDR1 and CDR2 sequences are LNHDA and SQIVND (reference sequence). CDR3 DNA sequence: TGTGCCAGTAGGTCGTCGGCTAGCGGCTCCTACGAGCAGTACTTC. It is translated as CASRSSASGSYEQYF.

V usage is TRBV5-1 and J usage is TRBJ2-2; TRBD1 matches 7 bases. V lost 0 bases and J lost 6; bases outside the gene matches: 5. The germline V gene encodes CDR1 SGHRS and CDR2 YFSETQ. CDR3 length equals 15 residues. The CDR3 reads CASSLVPTGSGELFF. CDR3 sequence (DNA): TGCGCCAGCAGCTTGGTTCCGACAGGGTCCGGGGAGCTGTTTTTT.

This rearrangement joins TRBV4-1 to TRBJ2-3; 7 bases fit TRBD1. CDR3 length: 16 residues. CDR1 and CDR2 (germline): MGHRA, YSYEKL. The J segment lost 2 bases and the V segment lost 5 bases, leaving 10 bases of the junction unmatched. The CDR3 protein is CASSAYPGQNTDTQYF. The CDR3 DNA follows: TGCGCCAGCAGCGCTTACCCGGGACAGAACACAGATACGCAGTATTTT.

The V call is TRBV28, the J call TRBJ2-2, with D possibly matching TRBD2 (6 bases). The CDR3 length is 15 residues. With 6 bases removed from V and 4 bases from J, the gap between germline ends came to 15 bases. Germline lookup yields CDR1 MDHEN and CDR2 SYDVKM. The CDR3 bases are TGTGCCAGCAGATCCCGGGAGACCCCCACCGGGGAGCTGTTTTTT. It is translated as CASRSRETPTGELFF. Filled out from reference TRBV28 and TRBJ2-2, the complete variable domain reads DVKVTQSSRYLVKRTGEKVFLECVQDMDHENMFWYRQDPGLGLRLIYFSYDVKMKEKGDIPEGYSVSREKKERFSLILESASTNQTSMYLCASRSRETPTGELFFGEGSRLTVL.

The J gene is TRBJ1-2, the V gene TRBV7-9; TRBD1 matches 10 bases. The CDR3 spans 15 residues. CDR1 is SEHNR and CDR2 is FQNEAQ in the germline V gene (reference sequence). V trimming: 5 bases; J trimming: 6 bases; junction bases outside the gene matches: 9. The chain's CDR3 is CASSRPGTGVDGYTF. The CDR3 coding sequence is TGTGCCAGCAGCCGTCCCGGGACAGGGGTGGATGGCTACACCTTC.

The chain uses TRBV5-6 and TRBJ2-3, with 11 nucleotides matching TRBD2. V lost 4 bases and J lost 3; bases outside the gene matches: 4. Germline values: CDR1 SGHDT, CDR2 YYEEEE. The CDR3 totals 15 residues. The CDR3 nucleotides read TGTGCCAGCAGCGGTACTAGCGGGAGTACAGATACGCAGTATTTT. It codes for CASSGTSGSTDTQYF.

The chain employs TRBV6-5 and TRBJ1-2; 9 bases line up with TRBD1. Germline CDR1 reads MNHEY; CDR2 reads SVGAGI. The CDR3 totals 14 residues. After removal of 4 bases from V and 5 bases from J, the junction contained 5 bases not matched to a gene. CDR3 nucleotides: TGTGCCAGCAGTTTGGGGACAGGGACGTATGGCTACACCTTC. Translation gives CASSLGTGTYGYTF.

The J gene is TRBJ1-4, the V gene TRBV30; D remains unclear. The V end lost 2 bases, the J end lost 8 bases, and 12 bases lay between the germline ends. The CDR3 contains 13 residues. Germline V gene lookup returns CDR1 GTSNPN and CDR2 SVGIG (reference sequence). The CDR3 nucleotides are TGTGCCTGGAGTACCGGACTCGGGGAAAAACTGTTTTTT. Its protein is CAWSTGLGEKLFF.

The chain couples TRBV5-1 to TRBJ2-7; TRBD1 aligns across 9 bases. The trim removed 6 bases at V and 2 bases at J, leaving 6 bases unmatched. Germline values: CDR1 SGHRS, CDR2 YFSETQ. The CDR3 contains 14 residues. CDR3 sequence reads: CASNRQGVAYEQYF. For the CDR3, the DNA is TGCGCCAGCAATCGACAGGGGGTGGCCTACGAGCAGTACTTC.

The chain has TRBV6-4 and TRBJ2-3; 9 nucleotides match TRBD2. V trimming: 1 base; J trimming: 6 bases; junction bases outside the gene matches: 2. This CDR3 contains 14 residues. In germline, CDR1 is MRHNA, CDR2 SNTAGT. The CDR3 reads CASSDFSGSDTQYF. The CDR3 coding sequence is TGTGCCAGCAGTGACTTTAGCGGGAGCGATACGCAGTATTTT.

V usage is TRBV2 and J usage is TRBJ1-3; D not certain. This CDR3 is 15 amino acids long. Germline CDR1 is SNHLY and CDR2 is FYNNEI. V shed 6 bases and J shed 0 bases, with 12 bases lying between them. CDR3 bases: TGTGCCAGCAGAGTCGGGAAGAGCTCTGGAAACACCATATATTTT. Encoded protein: CASRVGKSSGNTIYF. Filled out from reference TRBV2 and TRBJ1-3, the complete variable domain reads EPEVTQTPSHQVTQMGQEVILRCVPISNHLYFYWYRQILGQKVEFLVSFYNNEISEKSEIFDDQFSVERPDGSNFTLKIRSTKLEDSAMYFCASRVGKSSGNTIYFGEGSWLTVV.

The V and J genes are TRBV7-9 and TRBJ1-2; perhaps TRBD1 as D (6 bases). V lost 5 bases and J 4 bases, leaving 17 bases between the germline ends. Germline CDR1 SEHNR, CDR2 FQNEAQ (reference sequence). The CDR3 extends over 15 amino acids. The CDR3 region is CASSPRGGPGYGYTF. The CDR3 DNA is TGTGCCAGCAGCCCAAGGGGGGGGCCAGGCTATGGCTACACCTTC.

V usage is TRBV30 and J usage is TRBJ1-1, with D possibly being TRBD1 (5 bases). This CDR3 region has 14 residues. V dropped 0 bases and J dropped 0 bases, with 8 bases sitting between them. Germline V CDR1 and CDR2: GTSNPN, SVGIG (reference sequence). As DNA, the CDR3 is TGTGCCTGGAGTGTTAACAGGCTGAACACTGAAGCTTTCTTT. This sequence encodes CAWSVNRLNTEAFF.

The CDR3 coding sequence is TGTGCCAGCAGTTCCAGAAACTACGAGCAGTACTTC. This sequence encodes CASSSRNYEQYF. The chain joins TRBV27 to TRBJ2-7; no clear D. Germline assignment: CDR1 MNHEY and CDR2 SMNVEV (reference sequence). The CDR3 contains 12 residues. V lost 4 bases and J 3 bases, leaving 7 bases between the germline ends.

This clone was counted a few times. The chain employs TRBV9 and TRBJ2-1, with D perhaps matching TRBD1 (5 bases). The CDR3 sequence is 18 residues long. Germline CDR1 and CDR2: SGDLS and YYNGEE. Trimming removed 4 bases from V and 1 base from J, with 21 bases in between. The DNA for the CDR3 is TGTGCCAGCAGCCGCGAAGATTTGGGGCTTATATCCTACAATGAGCAGTTCTTC. Protein: CASSREDLGLISYNEQFF.

This chain links TRBV7-7 with TRBJ2-1; tentative D call: TRBD2 (6 bases). The CDR3 consists of 16 residues. CDR1 and CDR2 from the germline V gene are SSHAT and FNYEAQ (reference sequence). V dropped 1 base and J dropped 1 base, with 11 bases sitting between them. Here the CDR3 reads CASSLEGSGSYNEQFF. The CDR3 coding sequence is TGTGCCAGCAGCTTAGAAGGGAGCGGGTCCTACAATGAGCAGTTCTTC.

J is TRBJ1-2 and V is TRBV28; weak D call: TRBD1 (5 bases). The CDR3 consists of 13 residues. Germline V gene data show CDR1 as MDHEN and CDR2 as SYDVKM. Deletions cut 4 bases from V and 3 bases from J, with 9 bases between. CDR3 bases: TGTGCCAGCAGTTGGGGCCTCTACTATGGCTACACCTTC. Protein: CASSWGLYYGYTF.

The rearrangement joins TRBV6-5 to TRBJ2-7; D unresolved. CDR3 length equals 15 residues. V gave up 1 base and J gave up 5 bases, with 15 bases separating them. CDR1 is MNHEY and CDR2 is SVGAGI in the germline V gene. CDR3 bases: TGTGCCAGCAGTTACTTATCCGGTCCAGGCGACGAGCAGTACTTC. This encodes CASSYLSGPGDEQYF.

This clone was picked up one time. The chain recombines TRBV5-1 with TRBJ2-3; 7 bases fit TRBD1. J gave up 4 bases and V 4 bases, and 6 bases lay outside the gene matches. Germline CDR1 reads SGHRS; CDR2 reads YFSETQ. The CDR3 is 14 amino acids. In DNA form, the CDR3 reads TGCGCCAGCAGCCCTGACAGGGCTTCAGATACGCAGTATTTT. Its translation: CASSPDRASDTQYF.

CDR3 residues: CASSLATDRTYEQYF. DNA of the CDR3: TGTGCCAGCAGTTTAGCGACAGATCGGACCTACGAGCAGTACTTC. The chain recombines TRBV28 with TRBJ2-7; maybe TRBD1 (5 bases). Looked up from germline, CDR1 is MDHEN and CDR2 is SYDVKM. This CDR3 has 15 amino acids. V was trimmed by 2 bases and J by 2 bases, leaving 13 bases between them.

This clone was observed a handful of times. The chain employs TRBV18 and TRBJ2-7; 7 nucleotides match TRBD2. This CDR3 has 13 amino acids. Per germline, CDR1 KGHSH and CDR2 LQKENI. With 3 bases clipped from V and 4 bases from J, the junction kept 3 bases outside the gene matches. The CDR3 region has the DNA TGTGCCAGCTCACCCGGGACTACATACGAGCAGTACTTC. Translating it yields CASSPGTTYEQYF.

The chain couples TRBV2 to TRBJ2-7, with a possible D match to TRBD1 (6 bases). Germline V gene data show CDR1 as SNHLY and CDR2 as FYNNEI. The CDR3 length is 12 residues. Trimming took 9 bases from V and 3 from J, leaving 12 bases between them. CDR3: CARGTPGYEQYF. CDR3 nucleotide sequence: TGTGCCAGGGGGACACCTGGCTACGAGCAGTACTTC.

This chain links TRBV5-4 with TRBJ1-1, with a tentative D call TRBD1 (6 bases). Trimming removed 3 bases at V and 2 bases at J, with 11 bases between. Germline values: CDR1 SGHNT, CDR2 YYREEE (reference sequence). The CDR3 is made up of 14 amino acids. CDR3 loop: CASSWGGTNTEAFF. The CDR3, as DNA: TGTGCCAGCAGCTGGGGAGGGACAAACACTGAAGCTTTCTTT.

This clone appeared once. The chain has TRBV19 and TRBJ1-5, with D maybe TRBD1 (5 bases). The CDR3 contains 13 residues. Germline V gene lookup returns CDR1 LNHDA and CDR2 SQIVND (reference sequence). Between the trimmed V and J ends, which lost 5 bases and 8 bases, there was a span of 13 bases. The CDR3 region is CASSWAVREPQHF. The CDR3 coding sequence is TGTGCCAGTAGTTGGGCGGTCAGGGAGCCCCAGCATTTT.

The V and J genes are TRBV2 and TRBJ2-7; 8 bases match TRBD1. The CDR3 spans 13 residues. CDR1 is SNHLY and CDR2 is FYNNEI in the germline V gene. J lost 3 bases, V lost 3 bases, and 1 base had no gene match. The CDR3 nucleotides are TGTGCCAGCAGTGATACAGGGGGCTACGAGCAGTACTTC. Its translation: CASSDTGGYEQYF.

This chain connects TRBV4-3 to TRBJ2-1, with TRBD2 matching over 9 bases. The CDR3 sequence is 16 residues long. Per germline, CDR1 LGHNA and CDR2 YSLEER. Trimming cost V 0 bases and J 7 bases; bases outside gene matches: 7. CDR3 in amino acids: CASSQDSSGIVNEQFF. The DNA for the CDR3 is TGCGCCAGCAGCCAAGATTCTAGCGGGATAGTAAATGAGCAGTTCTTC.

The chain employs TRBV7-3 and TRBJ2-3; weak D call: TRBD2 (7 bases). The CDR3 extends over 16 amino acids. The V gene's germline CDR1 is SGHTA and CDR2 FQGTGA. Trimming shortened V by 5 bases and J by 3 bases, and 18 bases separated the two germline ends. CDR3 sequence reads: CASSHNRGARTDTQYF. The CDR3 bases are TGTGCCAGCAGCCACAACCGGGGGGCGAGGACAGATACGCAGTATTTT.